This T cell receptor (beta chain) was recovered during a study of blood T cell repertoires in COVID-19. The authors' processing: Estimation of nucleated cell counts relied on the amplification of reference gene primers. This table comes from immunoSEQ multiplex PCR, and its TCRdb copy is limited to in-frame clones, with some not included. That table supplies the V and J calls and clone size; D and trimming were determined from the DNA. The sample contains some 89,000 clones, around 82% of which appear only once. The sequenced sample was peripheral blood. The TCR sequence derives from a woman over 75 with acute or convalescent COVID-19.

The CDR3 DNA reads TGTGCCAGCAGTGAAAGGGGGACAGGGGATAGGGAGCTGTTTTTT. It specifies CASSERGTGDRELFF. The chain recombines TRBV6-1 with TRBJ2-2; 10 nucleotides align to TRBD1. The CDR3 is 15 amino acids. Per the germline V gene, CDR1 is MNHNS and CDR2 is SASEGT. J lost 9 bases, V lost 2 bases, and 6 bases had no gene match.